The present entry profiles one T cell receptor (beta chain) with its context. Its target antigen remains unknown. There are no base qualities to consult, and no much larger clone falls within one base. This record comes from a study of blood T cell repertoires in COVID-19 (dated by TCRdb to the early 2020s). With respect to the entire study: Samples covering the acute and convalescent phases of COVID-19 were provided by collaborators in the United States, Italy and Spain. The prospective study material was composed of cDNA or gDNA derived from T cells, B-cell-depleted T cells, or PBMCs. The dataset comprised deeply sampled blood TCRbeta repertoires from subjects exposed to, actively infected with, or recovered from COVID-19. The repertoires were released in a freely available public database intended as a resource for research on the immune response to SARS-CoV-2. The samples were drawn from the first 160 participants of the ongoing ImmuneRACE study and from 950 to 1,500 subjects provided by 6 global collaborators. The sample metadata nearly always contained a de-identified subject ID, COVID-19 status, age in years and sex. Where available, HLA class I and class II types were obtained from metadata supplied by the sample provider rather than from assay-based typing. Beyond this particular receptor, the publication reports: The amount of clinical and demographic metadata varied by source and participant and was provided uncurated.

TCRbeta CDR3 regions were amplified from genomic DNA using the immunoSEQ Assay, a bias-controlled multiplex PCR. Per the source publication's procedure: The number of nucleated cells in each sample was estimated from the amplification of reference gene primers within the assay. To quantify the absolute abundance of each unique TCRbeta CDR3 rearrangement, sequence reads were collapsed and filtered. For each sample, productive Simpson clonality was calculated by taking the square root of Simpson's diversity index across productive rearrangements. The immuneACCESS repertoire file appears here via TCRdb, limited to in-frame rearrangements. These files lack a portion of the clones; in checked studies, under half of the deficit traces to unresolved V genes, and the cause of the others is not known. D and trimming were read from the DNA, whereas the V and J calls and clone size are those reported in that table. In this sample the table shows tens of thousands of clones, around 84% of which occur a single time. The ten top clones hold about 4% of the sample.

Each collaborating institution followed its own protocols to collect whole blood in K2EDTA tubes. For TCRbeta analysis, collaborators shipped samples in one of three forms: frozen whole blood, isolated PBMCs, or DNA extracted from either of those sample types. V has 6 bases trimmed and J has 0 bases trimmed; junction bases matching no gene number 11. There are 17 amino acids in the CDR3, from cysteine to phenylalanine inclusive. Of the read, only the CDR3 DNA is kept; its 51 bases are in frame from base 1. Sequenced material: peripheral blood. The V and J segments used are TRBV23-1 and TRBJ1-2; 9 bases in the middle match TRBD1. TRBV23-1 is placed among ORFs of uncertain function. This receptor was taken from a man older than 75 with active COVID-19. The CDR3 region reads CASRPTWRDRANYGYTF. The nucleotides read TGCGCCAGCAGACCAACTTGGAGGGACAGGGCTAACTATGGCTACACCTTC.